These 8 T cell receptor beta chains originate from one sample sequenced in a study of beta chain features in type 1 diabetes. Sequencing targeted expressed TCRB transcripts, as all isolated RNA had been reverse transcribed. Sequencing was performed with immunoSEQ multiplex PCR; in TCRdb, only in-frame clones are kept and a portion is missing. Here the sample spans about 140,000 clones, around a tenth being singletons. The sample consisted of central memory CD4+ T cells from blood. These receptors were taken from a woman in her forties in good health.

The V and J genes are TRBV25-1 and TRBJ2-3, with TRBD2 matching 9 bases. CDR1 is MGHDK and CDR2 is SYGVNS in the germline V gene. The junction had 5 bases not matched to a gene; V was cut back by 3 bases and J by 4 bases. CDR3 length: 15 residues. The CDR3 bases are TGTGCCAGCAGTGACCGGCGGGGGGGGGCAGATACGCAGTATTTT. Protein product: CASSDRRGGADTQYF.

The chain links TRBV6-5 to TRBJ1-1; a weak D match, TRBD1 (6 bases). V gave up 0 bases and J gave up 3 bases, with 11 bases separating them. There are 15 residues in the CDR3. Germline V lookup: CDR1 MNHEY, CDR2 SVGAGI. The CDR3 DNA reads as TGTGCCAGCAGTTACTCCCAGGGGAGGGACACTGAAGCTTTCTTT. Its protein product is CASSYSQGRDTEAFF.

This clone came up many times. The rearrangement links TRBV2 to TRBJ2-2, with TRBD1 matching 10 bases. Germline V gives CDR1 SNHLY, CDR2 FYNNEI. The J segment lost 10 bases and the V segment lost 6 bases, leaving 5 bases of the junction unmatched. CDR3 size: 13 residues. CDR3 nucleotide sequence: TGTGCCAGCAGCGGGACAGGGGCTGCGGAGCTGTTTTTT. Encoded protein: CASSGTGAAELFF.

Turning to this clone: One end of the junction does not line up with germline, which may come from a read error. V and J are TRBV7-8 and TRBJ2-6; TRBD2 aligns across 11 bases. The CDR3 is 19 amino acids. Germline CDR1 reads SGHVS; CDR2 reads FQNEAQ. CDR3 coding DNA: TGTGCCAGCAGATTAGCGGGGGGGACCCCAGGGTCTGGGGCCAACGTCCTGACTTTC. Amino acids: CASRLAGGTPGSGANVLTF. The entire variable domain, with the rest obtained from reference TRBV7-8 and TRBJ2-6, is as follows: GAGVSQSPRYKVAKRGQDVALRCDPISGHVSLFWYQQALGQGPEFLTYFQNEAQLDKSGLPSDRFFAERPEGSVSTLKIQRTQQEDSAVYLCASRLAGGTPGSGANVLTFGAGSRLTVL.

This clone was observed a handful of times. V is TRBV7-9 and J is TRBJ1-6; 7 nucleotides align to TRBD1. The ends lost 5 bases at V and 8 bases at J; junction bases unmatched: 9. Per the germline V gene, CDR1 is SEHNR and CDR2 is FQNEAQ (reference sequence). The CDR3 totals 15 residues. CDR3 protein: CASSPRGIADSPLHF. CDR3 in DNA: TGTGCCAGCAGCCCCAGGGGGATAGCGGATTCACCCCTCCACTTT.

This rearrangement joins TRBV5-1 to TRBJ2-3; TRBD2 aligns across 7 bases. The CDR3 runs to 15 residues. Trimming took 1 base from V and 4 from J; bases not matched to a gene: 6. Germline V CDR1 and CDR2: SGHRS, YFSETQ. The CDR3 nucleotides are TGCGCCAGCAGCTTGAACGGACTAGAGTCAGATACGCAGTATTTT. This translates into CASSLNGLESDTQYF.

This clone was found a few times. The chain joins TRBV7-2 to TRBJ2-3, with D perhaps TRBD2 (5 bases). The CDR3 consists of 16 residues. CDR1 is SGHTA and CDR2 is FQGNSA in the germline V gene. V shed 5 bases and J shed 0 bases, with 15 bases lying between them. The CDR3 coding sequence is TGTGCCAGCAGCAGGTTGAGGGTGTCGAGCACAGATACGCAGTATTTT. Translation: CASSRLRVSSTDTQYF.

This clone was seen many times. The gene calls are TRBV6-1 and TRBJ1-1; D unclear. Trimming shortened V by 6 bases and J by 2 bases, and 13 bases separated the two germline ends. This CDR3 is built from 14 residues. Germline assignment: CDR1 MNHNS and CDR2 SASEGT. CDR3 protein: CASSVTELNTEAFF. The CDR3 nucleotides read TGTGCCAGCAGCGTAACAGAACTTAACACTGAAGCTTTCTTT.